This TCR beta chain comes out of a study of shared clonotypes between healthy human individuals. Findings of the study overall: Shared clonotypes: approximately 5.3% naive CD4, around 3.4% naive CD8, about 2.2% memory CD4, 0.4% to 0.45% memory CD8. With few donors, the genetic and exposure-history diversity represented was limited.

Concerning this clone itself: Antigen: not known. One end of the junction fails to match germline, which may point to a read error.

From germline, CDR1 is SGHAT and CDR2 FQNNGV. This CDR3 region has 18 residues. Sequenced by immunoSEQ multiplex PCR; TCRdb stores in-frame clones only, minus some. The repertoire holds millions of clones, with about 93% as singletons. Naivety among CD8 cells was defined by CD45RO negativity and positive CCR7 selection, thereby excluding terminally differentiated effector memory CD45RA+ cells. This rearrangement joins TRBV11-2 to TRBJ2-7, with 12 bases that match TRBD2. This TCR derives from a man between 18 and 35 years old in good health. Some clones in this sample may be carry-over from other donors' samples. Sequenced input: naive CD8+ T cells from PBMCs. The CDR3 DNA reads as TGTGCCAGCAGCCTAGAAGGACTAGCGGGAAGGAGCTCCTACGAGCAGTACTTC. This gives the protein CASSLEGLAGRSSYEQYF.